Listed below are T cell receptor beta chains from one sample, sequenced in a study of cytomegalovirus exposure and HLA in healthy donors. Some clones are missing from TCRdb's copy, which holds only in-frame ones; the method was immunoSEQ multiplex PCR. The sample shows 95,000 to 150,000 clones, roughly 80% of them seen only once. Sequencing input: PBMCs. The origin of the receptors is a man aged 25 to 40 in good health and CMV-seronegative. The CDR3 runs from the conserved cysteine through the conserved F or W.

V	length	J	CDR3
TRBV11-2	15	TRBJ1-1	CASSLDSAGMTEAFF
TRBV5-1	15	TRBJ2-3	CASSLLSGAGDTQYF
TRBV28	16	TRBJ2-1	CASSPMRGGSYNEQFF
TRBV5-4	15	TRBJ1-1	CASSFQVGAWTEAFF
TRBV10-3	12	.	CAIRDRLDEQYF
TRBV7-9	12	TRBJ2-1	CASSLDGNEQFF
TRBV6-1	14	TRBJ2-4	CASSPQGTKNIQYF
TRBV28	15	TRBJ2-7	CASSLVSPGAYEQYF
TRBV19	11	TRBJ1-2	CATARGYGYTF
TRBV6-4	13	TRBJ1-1	CASSEMGGTEAFF
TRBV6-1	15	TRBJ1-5	CASRGVTGYNQPQHF
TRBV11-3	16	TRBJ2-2	CASSFSSVAGTGELFF
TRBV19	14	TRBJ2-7	CASSEDDRFYEQYF
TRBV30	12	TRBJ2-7	CAWRPSPHEQYF
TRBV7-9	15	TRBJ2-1	CASRKSGGVRDEQFF
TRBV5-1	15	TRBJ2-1	CASRPLSVSYNEQFF
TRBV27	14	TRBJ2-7	CASSPIGGSYEQYF
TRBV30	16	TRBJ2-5	CAWSVLWGPYQETQYF
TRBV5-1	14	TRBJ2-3	CASSAGLDTDTQYF
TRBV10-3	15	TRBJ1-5	CAISGTGESNQPQHF
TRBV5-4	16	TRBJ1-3	CASSSKRETTGNTIYF
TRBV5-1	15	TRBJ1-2	CASSLVGDRVYGYTF
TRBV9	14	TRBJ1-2	CASSGRQAGHGYTF
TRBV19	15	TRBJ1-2	CASTTGQGGNYGYTF
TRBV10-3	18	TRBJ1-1	CAISRNHRRDRMNTEAFF
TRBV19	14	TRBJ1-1	CASGTGVKDTEAFF
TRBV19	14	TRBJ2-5	CASSIGRGQETQYF
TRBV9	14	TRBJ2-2	CASSVTRGARELFF
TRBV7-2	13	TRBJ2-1	CASSSPTRTSEFF
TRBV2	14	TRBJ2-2	CAAGGTSRAGELFF
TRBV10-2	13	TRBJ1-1	CASLQGMNTEAFF
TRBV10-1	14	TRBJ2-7	CASSAGTGPYEQYF
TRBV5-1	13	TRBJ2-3	CASSIAGRDTQYF
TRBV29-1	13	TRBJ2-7	CSVARGVPYEQYF
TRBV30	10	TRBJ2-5	CAWSAGAQYF
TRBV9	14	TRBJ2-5	CASSAGLASETQYF
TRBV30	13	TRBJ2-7	CAWSEGALHEQYF
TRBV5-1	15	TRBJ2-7	CASSLGTSGEYEQYF
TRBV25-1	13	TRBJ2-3	CASSLTRLDTQYF
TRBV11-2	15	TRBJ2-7	CASSLGGQRGYEQYF
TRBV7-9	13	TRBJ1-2	CSSSLDADRVYTF
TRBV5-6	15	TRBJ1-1	CASSFYDRGNTEAFF
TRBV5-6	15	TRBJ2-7	CASKLAGGPSDEQYF
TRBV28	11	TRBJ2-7	CASSFRYEQYF
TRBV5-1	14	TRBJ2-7	CASSSGTRVYEQYF